The present T cell receptor beta chain was sequenced within a study of neurological immune-mediated disorders. At the level of the study: About 90% of the 34 multiple sclerosis patients had relapsing-remitting disease; 3 had secondary progressive. Broader study findings: Patients with HTLV-1-associated myelopathy showed the most TCR clonal expansion. Those with multiple sclerosis showed the least, falling below healthy controls. Association with the multiple sclerosis repertoire cluster was not found for any clinical or MRI feature.

Template-switch 5'RACE cDNA synthesis added a 10-nucleotide unique molecular identifier. TCRdb reprocessed the 5' RACE reads via MiXCR and lists one record per CDR3 protein. The sample lists roughly 120,000 distinct CDR3 sequences, 3.2% seen once, with 1.3% in the top ten. The table lists this clonotype with many counts. Its antigen is as yet unknown. The length of the CDR3 is 13 residues. From germline, CDR1 is DFQATT and CDR2 SNEGSKA (reference sequence). Trimming left V 6 bases short and J 4 bases short, with 14 bases between. The TCR sequence derives from a woman younger than 45 with multiple sclerosis. Sequencing input: PBMCs. J is TRBJ2-3 and V is TRBV20-1; D unresolved. The CDR3 nucleotides are TGCAGTGCCACCCCCGAGATGGCAGATACGCAGTATTTT. Translating gives CSATPEMADTQYF.